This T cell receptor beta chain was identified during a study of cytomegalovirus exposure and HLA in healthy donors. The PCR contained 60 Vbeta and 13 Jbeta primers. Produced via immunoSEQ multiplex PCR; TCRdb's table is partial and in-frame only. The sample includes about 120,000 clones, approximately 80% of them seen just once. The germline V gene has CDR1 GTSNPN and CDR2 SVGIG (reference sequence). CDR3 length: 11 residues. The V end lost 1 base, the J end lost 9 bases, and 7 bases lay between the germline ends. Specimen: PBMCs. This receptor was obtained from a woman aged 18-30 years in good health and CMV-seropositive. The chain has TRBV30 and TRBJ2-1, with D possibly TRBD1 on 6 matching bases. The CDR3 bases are TGTGCCTGGAGTGGCAGGGGTGAGCAGTTCTTC. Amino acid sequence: CAWSGRGEQFF.